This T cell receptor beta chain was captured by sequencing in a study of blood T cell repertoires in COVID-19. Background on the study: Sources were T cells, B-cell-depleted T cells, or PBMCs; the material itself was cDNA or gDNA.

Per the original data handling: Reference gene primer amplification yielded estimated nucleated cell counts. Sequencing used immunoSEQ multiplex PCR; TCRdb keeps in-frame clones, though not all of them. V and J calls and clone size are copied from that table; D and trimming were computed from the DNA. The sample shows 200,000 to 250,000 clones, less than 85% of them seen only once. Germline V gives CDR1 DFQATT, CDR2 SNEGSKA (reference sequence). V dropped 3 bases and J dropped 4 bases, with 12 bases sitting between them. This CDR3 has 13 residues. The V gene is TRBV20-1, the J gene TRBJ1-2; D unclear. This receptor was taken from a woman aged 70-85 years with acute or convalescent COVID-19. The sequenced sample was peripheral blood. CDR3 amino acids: CSASDGVGYGYTF. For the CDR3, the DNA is TGCAGTGCTAGTGACGGGGTGGGCTATGGCTACACCTTC.